The 8 T cell receptor beta chains listed next were all sequenced from one sample in a study of technical replicates of blood from four donors. The repertoire was sequenced with immunoSEQ multiplex PCR; TCRdb's copy has only in-frame clones and lacks some. Among around 70,000 clones listed, 85% to 95% were seen once. Sequenced material: T cells isolated from PBMCs. These receptors came from a human donor in good health.

This chain uses TRBV9 with TRBJ1-4, with D uncertain. Trimming left V 0 bases short and J 13 bases short, with 13 bases between. The germline gives CDR1 SGDLS, CDR2 YYNGEE. The CDR3 runs 13 residues. CDR3 sequence reads: CASSVDLVGPLFF. The CDR3 DNA sequence: TGTGCCAGCAGCGTAGACCTCGTTGGGCCACTGTTTTTT.

CDR3 region: CASSGGLGNTGELFF. In DNA, the CDR3 is TGCGCCAGCAGCGGGGGCCTTGGGAACACCGGGGAGCTGTTTTTT. The V call is TRBV5-1, the J call TRBJ2-2, with D possibly being TRBD1 (6 bases). Germline values: CDR1 SGHRS, CDR2 YFSETQ. The ends were cut back, 4 bases at V and 1 base at J, with 11 bases in the middle. CDR3 size: 15 residues.

Concerning this clone itself: Germline and junction disagree at one end, which may indicate a read error. This sequence joins TRBV7-7 and TRBJ2-7, with 8 bases aligning to TRBD2. The CDR3 consists of 13 residues. Germline CDR1 reads SSHAT; CDR2 reads FNYEAQ (reference sequence). Here the CDR3 reads CASSSGTSYEQYF. CDR3 nucleotide sequence: TGTGCTAGCAGCTCCGGGACTAGTTACGAGCAGTACTTC.

The V call is TRBV27, the J call TRBJ1-1, with D unclear. CDR1 is MNHEY and CDR2 is SMNVEV in the germline V gene (reference sequence). The CDR3 totals 15 residues. The germline V and J ends were trimmed by 6 bases and 6 bases, with 20 bases remaining between them. This CDR3 is CASSPTFPVGAEAFF. CDR3 sequence (DNA): TGTGCCAGCAGCCCAACCTTCCCCGTCGGAGCTGAAGCTTTCTTT.

The chain combines TRBV2 with TRBJ2-1, with TRBD2 matching 10 bases. Losses at the gene ends were 5 bases for V and 9 bases for J; bases not matched to a gene: 10. The CDR3 runs to 15 residues. Germline V gene lookup returns CDR1 SNHLY and CDR2 FYNNEI. This chain's CDR3 is CASSIGSGRASEQFF. CDR3 bases: TGTGCCAGCAGTATAGGAAGCGGGAGGGCCAGTGAGCAGTTCTTC.

The CDR3 here is CASSPTTARQGARSRETQYF. The CDR3 DNA reads as TGTGCCAGCAGCCCCACCACGGCTCGACAGGGGGCTAGATCTCGAGAGACCCAGTACTTC. The rearrangement uses TRBV14 and TRBJ2-5, with 10 bases identical to TRBD1. Trimming cost V 4 bases and J 4 bases; bases outside gene matches: 21. The CDR3 extends over 20 amino acids. CDR1 SGHDN and CDR2 FVKESK come from the germline V gene.

The chain links TRBV5-4 to TRBJ2-3, with D possibly being TRBD1 (5 bases). Trimming removed 4 bases at V and 6 bases at J, with 12 bases between. In germline, CDR1 is SGHNT, CDR2 YYREEE (reference sequence). This CDR3 has 13 amino acids. This CDR3 reads CASSTLGADTQYF. The CDR3 DNA follows: TGTGCCAGCAGCACCCTTGGGGCCGATACGCAGTATTTT.

With respect to this clone: The sample has other DNA sequences that encode this CDR3 too. This chain joins TRBV5-1 and TRBJ1-1; D is unresolved. CDR3 length equals 14 residues. Germline CDR1 SGHRS, CDR2 YFSETQ. V lost 0 bases, J lost 2 bases, and 8 bases lay in between. DNA of the CDR3: TGCGCCAGCAGCTTGGCCGGAGGAAACACTGAAGCTTTCTTT. This encodes CASSLAGGNTEAFF.